The 17 T cell receptor beta chains presented below share a single source sample, sequenced in a study of cytomegalovirus exposure and HLA in healthy donors. PCR involved 60 Vbeta and 13 Jbeta primers. Produced via immunoSEQ multiplex PCR; TCRdb's table is partial and in-frame only. Of some 140,000 clones in the sample, approximately 70% were seen once. Sequencing was done on a sample of PBMCs. These receptors originate from a middle-aged woman in good health and CMV-seronegative.

The chain combines TRBV5-6 with TRBJ1-1; 7 bases align to TRBD1. Unmatched junction bases numbered 3, after V lost 3 bases and J lost 1 base. This CDR3 contains 14 residues. Germline values: CDR1 SGHDT, CDR2 YYEEEE. CDR3 sequence (DNA): TGTGCCAGCAGCTCCGGGACAGCGAACACTGAAGCTTTCTTT. Protein product: CASSSGTANTEAFF. The full variable domain, in which reference TRBV5-6 and TRBJ1-1 provide the parts outside the CDR3, is DAGVTQSPTHLIKTRGQQVTLRCSPKSGHDTVSWYQQALGQGPQFIFQYYEEEERQRGNFPDRFSGHQFPNYSSELNVNALLLGDSALYLCASSSGTANTEAFFGQGTRLTVV.

CDR3 bases: TGCGCCAGCAGCCAAGATGGAGGGACGGGAGTTTCTAACTATGGCTACACCTTC. Protein product: CASSQDGGTGVSNYGYTF. The genes are TRBV4-3 and TRBJ1-2; tentative D call: TRBD1 (5 bases). The CDR3 has 18 amino acids. CDR1 and CDR2 from the germline V gene are LGHNA and YSLEER. V shed 0 bases and J shed 0 bases, with 17 bases lying between them.

The chain carries TRBV7-9 and TRBJ2-1; D uncertain. Trimming cost V 5 bases and J 5 bases, with 10 bases left between them. CDR3 length: 13 amino acids. Germline CDR1 is SEHNR and CDR2 is FQNEAQ (reference sequence). The CDR3 sequence is CASSRGRDNEQFF. The CDR3 DNA reads TGTGCCAGCAGCCGAGGCCGGGACAATGAGCAGTTCTTC.

CDR3 bases: TGTGCCAGCAGCTTAACGCCCACTAGCGGGGGAACAGATACGCAGTATTTT. This sequence encodes CASSLTPTSGGTDTQYF. V gene TRBV7-3 combines with J gene TRBJ2-3; 11 bases agree with TRBD2. The germline CDR1 and CDR2 sequences are SGHTA and FQGTGA. The J segment lost 3 bases and the V segment lost 0 bases, leaving 5 bases of the junction unmatched. CDR3 length: 17 amino acids.

This chain joins TRBV4-1 and TRBJ1-2; D is undetermined. CDR1 is MGHRA, CDR2 YSYEKL, per germline. This CDR3 comprises 13 residues. Deletions cut 8 bases from V and 3 bases from J, with 13 bases between. The CDR3 reads CASSTGRDYGYTF. In DNA, the CDR3 is TGCGCCAGCTCCACTGGGAGGGACTATGGCTACACCTTC.

The rearrangement uses TRBV2 and TRBJ1-2; D not resolved. This CDR3 is 13 amino acids long. Per the germline V gene, CDR1 is SNHLY and CDR2 is FYNNEI. The V gene lost 3 bases and the J gene lost 3 bases, with 8 bases spanning the gap. The CDR3 sequence is CASSEHGDYGYTF. The CDR3 DNA is TGTGCCAGCAGTGAGCACGGAGACTATGGCTACACCTTC.

The chain uses TRBV5-6 and TRBJ2-3, with D possibly being TRBD1 (6 bases). This CDR3 spans 14 amino acids. Germline V gives CDR1 SGHDT, CDR2 YYEEEE. V was shortened by 3 bases and J by 1 base, with 9 bases between the two germline ends. The CDR3 coding sequence is TGTGCCAGCAGCTACAGGGCCGGCACAGATACGCAGTATTTT. Translation: CASSYRAGTDTQYF.

The chain joins TRBV27 to TRBJ1-4, with 9 bases lining up with TRBD1. The junction had 4 bases not matched to a gene; V was cut back by 2 bases and J by 6 bases. This CDR3 is built from 15 residues. The germline V gene encodes CDR1 MNHEY and CDR2 SMNVEV (reference sequence). For the CDR3, the DNA is TGTGCCAGCAGTTTAACCGGGACAGGGCATGAAAAACTGTTTTTT. It is translated as CASSLTGTGHEKLFF.

The chain combines TRBV7-8 with TRBJ2-1; 11 bases map to TRBD2. CDR3 length equals 15 residues. From germline, CDR1 is SGHVS and CDR2 FQNEAQ. The junction had 2 bases not matched to a gene; V was cut back by 4 bases and J by 3 bases. The DNA of the CDR3 is TGTGCCAGCAGCTCGGGACTAGCGGACTACAATGAGCAGTTCTTC. Translated, it gives CASSSGLADYNEQFF.

This clone was found once. The chain has TRBV11-3 and TRBJ2-7; D is perhaps TRBD1 (5 bases). From germline, CDR1 is SGHNT and CDR2 YENEEA. The CDR3 spans 17 residues. Trimming left V 5 bases short and J 2 bases short, with 22 bases between. In DNA, the CDR3 is TGTGCCAGCAGCCCAGCTCAGGGCGACTTGGAAGCCTACGAGCAGTACGTC. Its protein product is CASSPAQGDLEAYEQYV.

On this clone itself: The same CDR3 arises from other DNA sequences in this sample as well. The rearrangement uses TRBV19 and TRBJ2-7, with 11 bases matching TRBD1. The germline V gene has CDR1 LNHDA and CDR2 SQIVND (reference sequence). The V and J ends lost 3 bases and 7 bases, in that order; junction bases with no gene match: 5. This CDR3 has 14 amino acids. The CDR3, as DNA: TGTGCCAGTAGTATCGGACAGGGGGCGTATGAGCAGTACTTC. Its protein product is CASSIGQGAYEQYF.

CDR3 nucleotide sequence: TGTGCCAGCAGTGTCCGGGACAGGGGGCCGATGAACTATGGCTACACCTTC. Protein: CASSVRDRGPMNYGYTF. This chain uses TRBV2 with TRBJ1-2, with 12 positions matching TRBD1. Germline CDR1 and CDR2: SNHLY and FYNNEI. The CDR3 is 17 residues long. V shed 4 bases, J shed 2 bases, and the junction held 8 bases outside the gene matches.

The sample holds a few counts of this clone. The rearrangement joins TRBV2 to TRBJ1-4, with 10 positions matching TRBD1. The CDR3 sequence is 14 residues long. Germline-derived CDR1 and CDR2 are SNHLY and FYNNEI. Trimming removed 4 bases from V and 9 bases from J; junction bases left unmatched: 5. CDR3 sequence (DNA): TGTGCCAGCAGTGGGACAGGGGGAAGTCAAAAACTGTTTTTT. It yields the protein CASSGTGGSQKLFF.

The J gene is TRBJ2-1, the V gene TRBV5-1; 8 bases align to TRBD1. The V and J ends lost 5 bases and 9 bases, in that order; junction bases with no gene match: 13. The CDR3 has 15 amino acids. CDR1 and CDR2 (germline): SGHRS, YFSETQ. The CDR3 loop reads CASSARTGLISEQFF. The CDR3 DNA reads as TGCGCCAGCAGTGCAAGGACAGGGTTGATCAGTGAGCAGTTCTTC.

This sequence joins TRBV9 and TRBJ2-2, with D perhaps matching TRBD2 (6 bases). The CDR3 has 15 residues. V lost 3 bases to trimming and J lost 4 bases, with 13 bases between them. Germline CDR1 is SGDLS and CDR2 is YYNGEE. The CDR3 bases are TGTGCCAGCAGCGCCCCCGGGGGAGGCACCGGGGAGCTGTTTTTT. This translates into CASSAPGGGTGELFF.

The chain combines TRBV5-4 with TRBJ1-2; TRBD1 aligns across 7 bases. The V gene end was trimmed by 1 base and the J gene end by 1 base; junction bases not matched to a gene: 1. This CDR3 is built from 14 residues. In germline, CDR1 is SGHNT, CDR2 YYREEE (reference sequence). The CDR3 region is CASSLRGLNYGYTF. The CDR3, as DNA: TGTGCCAGCAGCTTGAGGGGGCTTAACTATGGCTACACCTTC.

The rearrangement uses TRBV6-6 and TRBJ1-5; weak D call: TRBD1 (5 bases). V was shortened by 2 bases and J by 5 bases, with 10 bases between the two germline ends. Germline CDR1 is MNHNY and CDR2 is SVGAGI (reference sequence). The CDR3 runs to 14 residues. The CDR3 DNA reads TGTGCCAGCAGTTACGAATGGGGGGATCAGCCCCAGCATTTT. Translating gives CASSYEWGDQPQHF.